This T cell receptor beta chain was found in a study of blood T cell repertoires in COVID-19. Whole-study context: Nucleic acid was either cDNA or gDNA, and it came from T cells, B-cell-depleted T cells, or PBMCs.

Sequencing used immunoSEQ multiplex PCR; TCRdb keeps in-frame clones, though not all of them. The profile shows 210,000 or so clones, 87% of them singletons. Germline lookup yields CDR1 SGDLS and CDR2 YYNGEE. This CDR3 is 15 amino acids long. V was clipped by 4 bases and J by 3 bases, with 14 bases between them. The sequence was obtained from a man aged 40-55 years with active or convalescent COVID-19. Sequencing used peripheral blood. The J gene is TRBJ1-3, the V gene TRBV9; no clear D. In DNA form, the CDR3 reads TGTGCCAGCAGCCCCCACTCGGACTTTGGAAACACCATATATTTT. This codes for CASSPHSDFGNTIYF.